Listed below are T cell receptor beta chains from one sample, sequenced in a study of blood T cell repertoires in COVID-19. Clones were sequenced by immunoSEQ multiplex PCR, and TCRdb holds only the in-frame ones, with some missing. This table has about 170,000 clones, about four fifths appearing once. The sample comprised peripheral blood. These receptors all come from a woman older than 75 with COVID-19, enrolled during active disease. Each CDR3 is given without its conserved first and last residue.

TRBV29-1,SVEGEGLAGGRIDTQY
TRBV12-3/TRBV12-4,ASSFELGNTIY
TRBV9,ASSVTGGRNEQF
TRBV5-1,ASSPLRAGSQETQY
TRBV19,ASKWGLGQPQH
TRBV15,ATSSGLAGATDTQY
TRBV7-3,ASSRLAGENTQY
TRBV24-1,ATSDLEETQY
TRBV29-1,SVVVGLPGGTQY
TRBV9,ASSRQGATNTEAF
TRBV5-1,ASSLGVQYNEQF
TRBV7-9,ALGRREDGYT
TRBV18,ASSPLPRTNKGTDTQY
TRBV28,ASSGQGALGYT
TRBV24-1,ATSDAGQSSYEQY
TRBV15,ATSTGLAGRGETQY
TRBV6-6,ATGDSGYT
TRBV9,ASSVGGGEGLYT
TRBV9,ASSASGARGEKLF
TRBV3-1/TRBV3-2,ASSQGTGGYTGELF
TRBV5-1,ASSSGTGINEKLF
TRBV7-3,ASSLQGDQPQH
TRBV7-3,ASSLMGRGYEQY
TRBV19,ASSPISMEDTQY
TRBV7-3,ASSLGSGGAWTQY
TRBV6-5,ASSYIGTVQF
TRBV5-1,ASSLTSNSGANVLT
TRBV19,ASSSYEGQETQY
TRBV21-1,ASTGQGARSLCNQPQH
TRBV6-5,ASSYQGAGSPLH
TRBV9,ASSTPGRGNTIY
TRBV24-1,ATTDGGNPTDTQY
TRBV6-4,ASSEAGGGTGELF
TRBV7-9,ASSPSSGTQSTDTQY
TRBV7-2,ASNPRTGGLYNEQF
TRBV2,ASKSGQAPYEQY
TRBV4-3,ASSQGISYEQY
TRBV5-1,ASSVDSMNTEAF
TRBV6-5,ASSQGFPEELF
TRBV10-3,AISEKTGVSGSPLH